Listed here are 11 T cell receptor beta chains from one sample, sequenced in a study of blood T cell repertoires in COVID-19. Generated by immunoSEQ multiplex PCR, the TCRdb table keeps only in-frame clones and is missing some. The repertoire has some 220,000 clones, around 82% of them found once; the top ten carry roughly 13%. Sequences were obtained from peripheral blood. All receptors derive from a human donor in a cohort sampled during active COVID-19.

The chain is built from TRBV11-2 and TRBJ1-2; 7 nucleotides agree with TRBD1. The V gene's germline CDR1 is SGHAT and CDR2 FQNNGV. V shed 5 bases and J 13 bases; nucleotides not matched to a gene: 13. The CDR3 extends over 13 amino acids. DNA for the CDR3: TGTGCCAGCAGCCAGGGGGACCCGGACGGGGGCACCTTC. The encoded protein is CASSQGDPDGGTF. The full variable domain, its missing parts supplied by reference TRBV11-2 and TRBJ1-2, is EAGVAQSPRYKIIEKRQSVAFWCNPISGHATLYWYQQILGQGPKLLIQFQNNGVVDDSQLPKDRFSAERLKGVDSTLKIQPAKLEDSAVYLCASSQGDPDGGTFGSGTRLTVV.

This chain links TRBV2 with TRBJ1-3, with 7 bases matching TRBD1. The CDR3 loop spans 15 amino acids. Per germline, CDR1 SNHLY and CDR2 FYNNEI. The V gene end was trimmed by 6 bases and the J gene end by 0 bases; junction bases not matched to a gene: 5. CDR3 nucleotides: TGTGCCAGCAGCCTACAGGGGAACTCTGGAAACACCATATATTTT. It encodes CASSLQGNSGNTIYF.

This clone was recorded a few times. This sequence joins TRBV2 and TRBJ2-5, with 8 bases identical to TRBD1. This CDR3 is 14 amino acids long. From germline, CDR1 is SNHLY and CDR2 FYNNEI. After removal of 4 bases from V and 4 bases from J, the junction contained 5 bases not matched to a gene. CDR3 in DNA: TGTGCCAGCAGTGGACAGGGGTCGGGAGAGACCCAGTACTTC. It is translated as CASSGQGSGETQYF.

The chain has TRBV3-1 (or the pseudogene TRBV3-2) and TRBJ2-3; 7 bases fit TRBD1. Trimming at V came to 4 bases and at J to 2 bases, leaving 6 bases not matched to a gene. The CDR3 length is 15 residues. Germline CDR1 and CDR2: LGHDT and YNNKEL (reference sequence). CDR3: CASSLDRCTTDTQYF. The CDR3 DNA sequence: TGTGCCAGCAGCCTGGACAGGTGCACCACAGATACGCAGTATTTT.

The V call is TRBV28, the J call TRBJ2-7; 9 nucleotides line up with TRBD2. Germline V gene lookup returns CDR1 MDHEN and CDR2 SYDVKM. The trim removed 4 bases at V and 6 bases at J, leaving 16 bases unmatched. The CDR3 totals 17 residues. CDR3 sequence reads: CASSSPSLAGSYGEQYF. The CDR3 coding sequence is TGTGCCAGCAGTTCCCCCTCCCTAGCGGGGAGCTATGGCGAGCAGTACTTC. The whole variable domain, remainder taken from reference TRBV28 and TRBJ2-7, is DVKVTQSSRYLVKRTGEKVFLECVQDMDHENMFWYRQDPGLGLRLIYFSYDVKMKEKGDIPEGYSVSREKKERFSLILESASTNQTSMYLCASSSPSLAGSYGEQYFGPGTRLTVT.

CDR3 sequence reads: CASSQDLRGNDQPQHF. The CDR3 DNA reads as TGCGCCAGCAGCCAAGATTTGCGAGGGAACGATCAGCCCCAGCATTTT. This chain uses TRBV4-1 with TRBJ1-5; D is ambiguous. The CDR3 consists of 16 residues. Trimming stripped 0 bases from V and 5 bases from J, with 14 bases between. Per the germline V gene, CDR1 is MGHRA and CDR2 is YSYEKL.

This clone has a single count. The chain carries TRBV5-1 and TRBJ2-3; D gene unclear. The length of the CDR3 is 12 residues. The V and J ends lost 4 bases and 6 bases respectively, with 9 bases between them. Germline CDR1 SGHRS, CDR2 YFSETQ. CDR3 in DNA: TGCGCCAGCAGCCCGGGTGGCGATACGCAGTATTTT. Translating gives CASSPGGDTQYF.

This clone appeared many times. This chain connects TRBV5-1 to TRBJ1-1, with 9 nucleotides matching TRBD1. J lost 5 bases, V lost 3 bases, and 5 bases had no gene match. Germline CDR1 is SGHRS and CDR2 is YFSETQ. The CDR3 sequence is 14 residues long. This CDR3 reads CASSWEGQGTEAFF. Written as DNA, the CDR3 is TGCGCCAGCAGCTGGGAGGGACAGGGAACTGAAGCTTTCTTT.

The CDR3 spells CASSQDGPYEQYF. The CDR3 DNA reads as TGCGCCAGCAGCCAAGATGGGCCCTACGAGCAGTACTTC. The chain employs TRBV4-1 and TRBJ2-7; D uncertain. The CDR3 runs to 13 residues. Germline V gene data show CDR1 as MGHRA and CDR2 as YSYEKL. V was cut by 0 bases and J by 2 bases, with 5 bases left in between.

This chain uses TRBV4-2 with TRBJ1-2, with D possibly TRBD1 on 5 matching bases. The CDR3 is 16 residues long. V was trimmed by 0 bases and J by 4 bases, leaving 15 bases between them. The V gene's germline CDR1 is LGHNA and CDR2 YNFKEQ. CDR3 bases: TGTGCCAGCAGCCAAGAAGCGGGGCCCCGGGGCTATGGCTACACCTTC. It yields the protein CASSQEAGPRGYGYTF.

The chain links TRBV19 to TRBJ2-5, with 10 bases that match TRBD1. Germline assignment: CDR1 LNHDA and CDR2 SQIVND (reference sequence). The CDR3 length is 16 residues. J was trimmed by 5 bases and V by 6 bases; bases with no gene match: 12. For the CDR3, the DNA is TGTGCCAGTAGCCGATTCCCGGGACAGGGGCACGAGACCCAGTACTTC. Translated, it gives CASSRFPGQGHETQYF.